This passage covers 5 T cell receptor beta chains from one sample sequenced in a study. TCRdb used MiXCR to reprocess the RT-PCR reads, holding one entry per CDR3 protein. The data hold 650,000 to 800,000 distinct CDR3 sequences, with 14% observed a single time. Input material: memory CD4+ T cells from blood. All receptors come from a female donor in good health, serving as a healthy control.

J is TRBJ1-2 and V is TRBV4-3; 8 bases are shared with TRBD1. The CDR3 spans 15 residues. Germline loops: CDR1 LGHNA, CDR2 YSLEER. The junction had 8 bases not matched to a gene; V was cut back by 0 bases and J by 8 bases. CDR3: CASSQDLPTGVGYTF. In nucleotides, the CDR3 is TGCGCCAGCAGCCAAGATCTTCCGACAGGGGTCGGCTACACCTTC.

This clonotype was seen ten or more times. CDR3 sequence reads: CASEGLAADTQYF. DNA for the CDR3: TGTGCCAGCGAGGGGCTGGCGGCAGATACGCAGTATTTT. The V gene is TRBV7-2, the J gene TRBJ2-3; D possibly uses TRBD1 or TRBD2 (5 bases each). The CDR3 totals 13 residues. The germline V gene encodes CDR1 SGHTA and CDR2 FQGNSA. V lost 8 bases and J 4 bases, leaving 13 bases between the germline ends.

V gene TRBV20-1 combines with J gene TRBJ1-2; 7 nucleotides align to TRBD1. Per the germline V gene, CDR1 is DFQATT and CDR2 is SNEGSKA (reference sequence). The CDR3 covers 13 residues. The V segment lost 6 bases and the J segment 3 bases; nucleotides outside the gene matches: 7. CDR3 sequence reads: CSAADRAHYGYTF. The CDR3 nucleotides read TGCAGTGCCGCTGACAGGGCTCACTATGGCTACACCTTC.

This clonotype was observed a handful of times. The chain carries TRBV6-2 or TRBV6-3 and TRBJ2-7, with 9 bases that match TRBD1. Germline V gives CDR1 MNHEY, CDR2 SVGEGT. V was pared by 4 bases and J by 3 bases, with 10 bases of the junction left unmatched. This CDR3 contains 16 residues. This CDR3 is CASSSGTGITGYEQYF. As DNA, the CDR3 is TGTGCCAGCAGTTCCGGGACAGGGATTACCGGCTACGAGCAGTACTTC.

The table lists this clonotype with a few counts. The chain couples TRBV20-1 to TRBJ2-5; no firm D call. This CDR3 is built from 12 residues. V was trimmed by 3 bases and J by 2 bases, leaving 7 bases between them. Germline CDR1 reads DFQATT; CDR2 reads SNEGSKA (reference sequence). CDR3: CSARMGQETQYF. The CDR3 DNA reads TGCAGTGCTAGGATGGGTCAAGAGACCCAGTACTTC.